This entry is about one T cell receptor beta chain. TCRdb keeps only in-frame clones here, not all; method: immunoSEQ multiplex PCR. The sample holds about 190,000 clones. V lost 5 bases and J lost 4; bases outside the gene matches: 8. CDR1 and CDR2 from the germline V gene are MGHRA and YSYEKL. This CDR3 contains 15 residues. This sample was taken from a study of control samples from healthy donors and cancer patients. This sequence joins TRBV4-1 and TRBJ1-2; 9 nucleotides agree with TRBD1. This receptor was obtained from a woman aged 25 to 39 in good health. Input material: blood. The CDR3 protein is CASSSPGQGIYGYTF. For the CDR3, the DNA is TGCGCCAGCAGCTCGCCGGGACAGGGAATCTATGGCTACACCTTC.